The rows below give T cell receptor beta chains drawn from one sample of a study of identical twins. One entry per CDR3 protein results from TCRdb running MiXCR on the 5' RACE reads. This sample has approximately 620,000 distinct CDR3 sequences; approximately 9% occur once, and the top ten carry about 0.98%. This sample also belongs to another study, concerning yellow fever vaccine responses in identical twins.

The sample comprised PBMCs. These TCRs come from a woman between 18 and 29 years old in good health. The CDR3 runs from the conserved cysteine through the conserved F or W. A D gene is named only where the DNA matches it firmly. Only some rows state a clone size, as once, few, many or a class for expanded clones.

clone_size | j_call | v_call | d_call | cdr3_nt | cdr3_aa
few | TRBJ2-3 | TRBV7-2 | TRBD2 | TGTGCCAGCAGCTTACGGACTAGCGGGTTAAGCACAGATACGCAGTATTTT | CASSLRTSGLSTDTQYF
many | TRBJ2-5 | TRBV5-6 | . | TGTGCCAGCAGCTTGGTTCGTTCGGGGGCTCAGGACTTC | CASSLVRSGAQDF
many | TRBJ2-4 | TRBV29-1 | . | TGCAGCGCTACGACAGTAAACATTCAGTACTTC | CSATTVNIQYF
few | TRBJ1-1 | TRBV5-6 | . | TGTGCCAGCAGCTTGAGGTGGGCGGGGGAGACTGAAGCTTTCTTT | CASSLRWAGETEAFF
many | TRBJ2-3 | TRBV4-1 | . | TGCGCCAGCAGCCAAGCTTGGGCAGCGTTCACAGATACGCAGTATTTT | CASSQAWAAFTDTQYF
few | TRBJ2-5 | TRBV29-1 | . | TGCAGCGTTGAAATTCGATCCCAAGAGACCCAGTACTTC | CSVEIRSQETQYF
. | TRBJ2-7 | TRBV6-1 | TRBD2 | TGTGCCAGCAGTGATGGGATAGCGGGGTCCTACGAGCAGTACTTC | CASSDGIAGSYEQYF
many | TRBJ2-5 | TRBV5-5 | . | TGTGCCAGCAGCGTACAGGCACAAGAGACCCAGTACTTC | CASSVQAQETQYF
many | TRBJ1-2 | TRBV6-1 | TRBD1 | TGTGCCAGCAGGGACCGGGACAGGGGGGGCTACACCTTC | CASRDRDRGGYTF
many | TRBJ2-3 | TRBV4-3 | TRBD2 | TGCGCCAGCAGCCAAGATACTTCTAGCGGGAGGAAGTATTTT | CASSQDTSSGRKYF
. | TRBJ2-1 | TRBV20-1 | TRBD2 | TGCAGTGCCTCGACTAGCGGGAGGAGCAATGAGCAGTTCTTC | CSASTSGRSNEQFF
few | TRBJ2-1 | TRBV5-1 | TRBD2 | TGCGCCAGCAGCTCTAGCGGGAGGGCCGTCGATGAGCAGTTCTTC | CASSSSGRAVDEQFF
few | TRBJ2-7 | TRBV5-4 | . | TGTGCCAGCAGCGCCCGGGACAAAGGCTACGAGCAGTACTTC | CASSARDKGYEQYF
. | TRBJ2-3 | TRBV28 | TRBD1 | TGTGCCAGCATCTCCGGGACAGGGGGCATGAATACGCAGTATTTT | CASISGTGGMNTQYF
once | TRBJ2-3 | TRBV7-6 | TRBD2 | TGTGCCAGCAGCGCCGGGACTAGCGGGCCCCCTAGCACAGATACGCAGTATTTT | CASSAGTSGPPSTDTQYF
few | TRBJ2-2 | TRBV6-2/TRBV6-3 | . | TGTGCCAGCAGTTACGCGACGAACACCGGGGAGCTGTTTTTT | CASSYATNTGELFF
many | TRBJ2-5 | TRBV12-3/TRBV12-4 | . | TGTGCCAGCAGGGAAGAGACCCAGTACTTC | CASREETQYF
. | TRBJ2-6 | TRBV12-3/TRBV12-4 | . | TGTGCCAGCAGTCCCTCAGGGCAACCCTTCTCTGGGGCCAACGTCCTGACTTTC | CASSPSGQPFSGANVLTF
. | TRBJ2-3 | TRBV29-1 | . | TGCAGCGCTGCGGAGAACGTGGGCACAGATACGCAGTATTTT | CSAAENVGTDTQYF
. | TRBJ2-7 | TRBV20-1 | . | TGCAGTGCTAGAGACCTAGGGGTAGAGTACGAGCAGTACTTC | CSARDLGVEYEQYF
many | TRBJ2-3 | TRBV10-3 | . | TGTGCCATCAGTGGGAGCGACGGAACTAGCACAGATACGCAGTATTTT | CAISGSDGTSTDTQYF
. | TRBJ1-1 | TRBV18 | . | TGTGCCAGCTCACCGGAAGTACCTCCAGCTTTCTTT | CASSPEVPPAFF